The table lists the clone carrying this T cell receptor (beta chain) with many counts. As yet, its antigen is unknown. These data come from a study of T cells in Graves' hyperthyroidism and ophthalmopathy. General study results and limits: Blood samples included most of the expanded thyroid clonotypes exceeding 0.001. Ophthalmopathy was model-predicted a median approximately 6.4 months pre-onset.

The CDR3 regions of TCR beta were amplified from RNA transcripts. The HTBI primer set drove a first-round RT-PCR of the TCR CDR3. MiXCR was run by TCRdb on the multiplex PCR reads, yielding one entry per CDR3 protein. The top ten hold around 16% of the sample, which has roughly 380,000 distinct CDR3 sequences, 18% seen once. Not enrolled were patients with uncontrolled infection, other autoimmune disease, pregnancy or lactation. Diagnostic assessment was based on clinical symptoms, serum thyroxine and TRAb, thyroid ultrasound and orbital computed tomography. This receptor was taken from a woman in her 40s with Graves' ophthalmopathy. The sample comprised blood.

In nucleotides, the CDR3 is TGCGCCAGCAAACCGACAGGAATGAACACTGAAGCTTTCTTT. Translated: CASKPTGMNTEAFF. The genes are TRBV5-1 and TRBJ1-1, with D possibly TRBD1 on 6 matching bases. CDR3 length: 14 amino acids. V lost 6 bases and J 0 bases, leaving 12 bases between the germline ends. The germline V gene has CDR1 SGHRS and CDR2 YFSETQ.